These 21 T cell receptor beta chains originate from one sample sequenced in a study of blood T cells in healthy people across ages (dated by TCRdb to 2015 to 2017). Library construction relied on 5' RACE. The instrument was an Illumina HiSeq 2500. A second PCR of roughly 6 to 11 cycles was performed with a sample-barcoded 5' primer and a J-beta primer mix. TCRdb reran the public reads through fastp at Q25 and MiXCR, keeping productive beta chains. Rows with one shared CDR3 protein collapse into an entry with the most common genes and DNA. The sample table lists under 950,000 distinct CDR3 sequences, around a fifth of them with a count of one. The ten largest clones capture approximately 20% of the sample. Material: blood. All receptors derive from a man in his 70s in good health.

The genes are TRBV7-2 and TRBJ2-3, with TRBD2 matching 10 bases. Germline CDR1 and CDR2: SGHTA and FQGNSA. V shed 3 bases and J 0 bases; nucleotides not matched to a gene: 9. The CDR3 is 18 residues long. The CDR3: CASSFWASGSGSTDTQYF. CDR3 sequence (DNA): TGTGCCAGCAGCTTTTGGGCTAGCGGGAGCGGGAGCACAGATACGCAGTATTTT.

The rearrangement links TRBV6-1 to TRBJ2-2; 8 bases agree with TRBD1. Germline V gene lookup returns CDR1 MNHNS and CDR2 SASEGT. This CDR3 contains 13 residues. V lost 8 bases to trimming and J lost 6 bases; unmatched junction nucleotides: 5. The chain's CDR3 is CASQYRGAGELFF. CDR3 nucleotides: TGTGCCAGCCAATACAGGGGGGCCGGGGAGCTGTTTTTT.

This clonotype came up a few times. This chain connects TRBV27 to TRBJ1-1; a weak D match, TRBD1 (5 bases). Germline assignment: CDR1 MNHEY and CDR2 SMNVEV (reference sequence). This CDR3 is built from 15 residues. Between the trimmed V and J ends, which lost 10 bases and 0 bases, there was a span of 18 bases. This CDR3 reads CATSNPGLMNTEAFF. In DNA, the CDR3 is TGTGCCACTAGCAACCCGGGACTCATGAACACTGAAGCTTTCTTT.

This rearrangement joins TRBV14 to TRBJ1-2; 7 bases are shared with TRBD1. In germline, CDR1 is SGHDN, CDR2 FVKESK. The V segment lost 11 bases and the J segment 4 bases; nucleotides outside the gene matches: 7. CDR3 size: 12 residues. As DNA, the CDR3 is TGTGCCTCAGGGGGACGGACCTATGGCTACACCTTC. Encoded protein: CASGGRTYGYTF.

This sequence joins TRBV12-3 or TRBV12-4 and TRBJ1-2; no clear D gene. Trimming took 0 bases from V and 7 from J, leaving 9 bases between them. The CDR3 extends over 13 amino acids. CDR3 coding DNA: TGTGCCAGCAGTTTAGCGCTTGGGTCTGGCTACACCTTC. Protein product: CASSLALGSGYTF.

This sequence joins TRBV12-3 or TRBV12-4 and TRBJ1-1; tentative D call: TRBD1 (5 bases). The V end lost 6 bases, the J end lost 1 base, and 15 bases lay between the germline ends. The CDR3 sequence is 15 residues long. CDR3 nucleotides: TGTGCCAGCAGACTCCCCGGGACGGCGAACACTGAAGCTTTCTTT. Translated, it gives CASRLPGTANTEAFF.

This chain links TRBV12-3 or TRBV12-4 with TRBJ1-1; 9 nucleotides match TRBD1. V shed 5 bases and J 5 bases; nucleotides not matched to a gene: 3. The CDR3 totals 13 residues. The chain's CDR3 is CASSGQGWTEAFF. In DNA, the CDR3 is TGTGCCAGCAGTGGACAGGGGTGGACTGAAGCTTTCTTT.

The table lists this clonotype with a few counts. The conserved phenylalanine or tryptophan normally closing the CDR3 is absent here, so this likely arose from a read error. This chain uses TRBV6-5 with TRBJ2-1; possibly TRBD1 for D (5 bases). The V gene's germline CDR1 is MNHEY and CDR2 SVGAGI. V was pared by 0 bases and J by 7 bases, with 10 bases between. CDR3 length: 14 residues. CDR3 in amino acids: CASSYSHRPNEQFL. As DNA, the CDR3 is TGTGCCAGCAGTTACTCGCACAGGCCAAATGAGCAGTTCCTC.

The table lists this clonotype with a few counts. The rearrangement links TRBV20-1 to TRBJ2-7, with 15 bases identical to TRBD2. Germline trimming cut 6 bases from V and 13 bases from J; bases unmatched to any gene: 10. The CDR3 has 13 amino acids. The germline V gene encodes CDR1 DFQATT and CDR2 SNEGSKA (reference sequence). The DNA of the CDR3 is TGCAGTGCCCCCACCGGGACTAGCGGGGGGCATTACTTC. Protein product: CSAPTGTSGGHYF.

The V and J genes are TRBV3-1 and TRBJ2-1; 9 nucleotides match TRBD2. This CDR3 comprises 17 residues. Trimming at V came to 0 bases and at J to 5 bases, leaving 8 bases not matched to a gene. CDR1 and CDR2 (germline): LGHDT, YNNKEL (reference sequence). CDR3 amino acids: CASSQDYPSGIDNEQFF. DNA of the CDR3: TGTGCCAGCAGCCAAGACTATCCTAGCGGGATCGACAATGAGCAGTTCTTC.

This clonotype has just a few counts. V gene TRBV20-1 combines with J gene TRBJ2-3; D may be TRBD2 (5 bases). This CDR3 is 14 amino acids long. The germline V gene has CDR1 DFQATT and CDR2 SNEGSKA (reference sequence). Deletions cut 6 bases from V and 0 bases from J, with 13 bases between. In nucleotides, the CDR3 is TGCAGTGCCCCGCTAGCCCCTAGCACAGATACGCAGTATTTT. Translating it yields CSAPLAPSTDTQYF.

The gene calls are TRBV12-3 or TRBV12-4 and TRBJ1-6, with D unresolved. Trimming took 3 bases from V and 10 from J, leaving 7 bases between them. This CDR3 has 12 amino acids. CDR3 residues: CASSFPGSPLHF. CDR3 DNA: TGTGCCAGCAGTTTTCCCGGATCACCCCTCCACTTT.

The J gene is TRBJ1-2, the V gene TRBV12-3 or TRBV12-4, with a possible D match to TRBD1 (5 bases). The CDR3 spans 14 residues. V was pared by 3 bases and J by 8 bases, with 16 bases between. The CDR3 sequence is CASSFWDSLEGYTF. The CDR3, as DNA: TGTGCCAGCAGTTTTTGGGACTCCTTAGAGGGCTACACCTTC.

This chain joins TRBV20-1 and TRBJ1-1; 9 nucleotides line up with TRBD1. Germline CDR1 is DFQATT and CDR2 is SNEGSKA (reference sequence). After removal of 0 bases from V and 0 bases from J, the junction contained 11 bases not matched to a gene. This CDR3 has 18 amino acids. This CDR3 is CSARDTTGGFWMNTEAFF. DNA of the CDR3: TGCAGTGCTAGAGATACCACAGGGGGCTTTTGGATGAACACTGAAGCTTTCTTT.

The V and J genes are TRBV20-1 and TRBJ2-1; TRBD2 aligns across 13 bases. After removal of 3 bases from V and 7 bases from J, the junction contained 6 bases not matched to a gene. Germline assignment: CDR1 DFQATT and CDR2 SNEGSKA (reference sequence). The CDR3 totals 15 residues. The CDR3 reads CSARRTSGSRNEQFF. CDR3 sequence (DNA): TGCAGTGCTAGGAGGACTAGCGGGAGTCGAAATGAGCAGTTCTTC.

The chain is built from TRBV9 and TRBJ1-2; D is ambiguous. The CDR3 totals 15 residues. In germline, CDR1 is SGDLS, CDR2 YYNGEE. With 4 bases removed from V and 4 bases from J, the gap between germline ends came to 17 bases. CDR3 in amino acids: CASSPTSRTSYGYTF. As DNA, the CDR3 is TGTGCCAGCAGCCCCACTTCACGGACCTCCTATGGCTACACCTTC.

The V call is TRBV12-3 or TRBV12-4, the J call TRBJ2-7; unclear D gene. Trimming took off 1 base at V and 3 bases at J, with 10 bases between the two ends. The CDR3 runs 14 residues. This CDR3 reads CASSLGVRSYEQYF. CDR3 coding DNA: TGTGCCAGCAGTTTAGGTGTCAGGAGCTACGAGCAGTACTTC.

This clonotype was found a few times. The gene calls are TRBV12-3 or TRBV12-4 and TRBJ1-1; 9 nucleotides agree with TRBD1. J lost 4 bases, V lost 5 bases, and 8 bases had no gene match. This CDR3 has 15 amino acids. In DNA form, the CDR3 reads TGTGCCAGCAGTCCCGGACAGGGGACGGGCACTGAAGCTTTCTTT. Translated: CASSPGQGTGTEAFF.

This clonotype was detected a few times. The chain uses TRBV3-1 and TRBJ1-2; D possibly corresponds to TRBD1 (5 bases). CDR1 and CDR2 from the germline V gene are LGHDT and YNNKEL (reference sequence). The CDR3 length is 14 residues. The V end lost 1 base, the J end lost 6 bases, and 12 bases lay between the germline ends. The chain's CDR3 is CASSQGAGWNGYTF. The DNA of the CDR3 is TGTGCCAGCAGCCAAGGGGCAGGGTGGAATGGCTACACCTTC.

In regard to this clonotype: At one boundary the junction diverges from the germline segment, which might be a read error. The V gene is TRBV3-1, the J gene TRBJ1-5; D is unclear. The germline V gene has CDR1 LGHDT and CDR2 YNNKEL (reference sequence). The CDR3 has 15 amino acids. This chain's CDR3 is CASSQDGGSGQPQHF. The CDR3 nucleotides read TGTGCCAGTAGCCAAGATGGTGGGTCGGGTCAGCCCCAGCATTTT.

Note on this clonotype: The junction shows a germline mismatch at one end, possibly a read error. This chain uses TRBV5-1 with TRBJ1-4, with D perhaps TRBD1 (6 bases). CDR3 length: 10 amino acids. CDR1 and CDR2 (germline): SGHRS, YFSETQ. The CDR3 nucleotides are TGCGCCAGCAGCGCTCGGGACACCCTTTTT. Protein product: CASSARDTLF.